The 26 T cell receptor beta chains reported below all come from one sample, sequenced in a study of blood T cell repertoires in COVID-19. Libraries were prepared by immunoSEQ multiplex PCR; TCRdb keeps only in-frame clonotypes and omits some of them. The sample yields about 160,000 clones, approximately 86% seen once. The source material was peripheral blood. These receptors came from an older woman with active or convalescent COVID-19.

This chain connects TRBV7-2 to TRBJ1-6; no reliable D call. V lost 2 bases to trimming and J lost 7 bases, with 9 bases between them. Germline lookup yields CDR1 SGHTA and CDR2 FQGNSA. There are 14 residues in the CDR3. CDR3 sequence (DNA): TGTGCCAGCAGCTTACCACGGGGAAATTCACCCCTCCACTTT. Translation: CASSLPRGNSPLHF. Based on the CDR3 plus reference TRBV7-2 and TRBJ1-6, the full variable domain is GAGVSQSPSNKVTEKGKDVELRCDPISGHTALYWYRQSLGQGLEFLIYFQGNSAPDKSGLPSDRFSAERTGGSVSTLTIQRTQQEDSAVYLCASSLPRGNSPLHFGNGTRLTVT.

V and J are TRBV6-5 and TRBJ2-3, with 9 bases fitting TRBD1. This CDR3 has 15 residues. Germline V CDR1 and CDR2: MNHEY, SVGAGI. Trimming at V came to 6 bases and at J to 2 bases, leaving 6 bases not matched to a gene. CDR3 sequence reads: CASRSQGAPTDTQYF. CDR3 bases: TGTGCCAGCAGGTCACAGGGGGCCCCCACAGATACGCAGTATTTT.

The V gene is TRBV9, the J gene TRBJ2-3, with TRBD2 matching over 8 bases. The length of the CDR3 is 16 residues. Germline CDR1 is SGDLS and CDR2 is YYNGEE. Unmatched junction bases numbered 12, after V lost 4 bases and J lost 5 bases. The CDR3 region is CASSPPAGGFQDTQYF. The CDR3 coding sequence is TGTGCCAGCAGCCCCCCCGCGGGGGGATTTCAAGATACGCAGTATTTT.

CDR3 DNA sequence: TGTGCCAGTAGTATTTCAATGACCCGAGGGCCGGGTCAGCCCCAGCATTTT. Translated: CASSISMTRGPGQPQHF. The J gene is TRBJ1-5, the V gene TRBV19; no clear D gene. Germline lookup yields CDR1 LNHDA and CDR2 SQIVND (reference sequence). The V end lost 3 bases, the J end lost 6 bases, and 21 bases lay between the germline ends. The CDR3 is 17 amino acids.

The chain links TRBV11-2 to TRBJ1-3; D call uncertain. Trimming shortened V by 5 bases and J by 0 bases, and 8 bases separated the two germline ends. The CDR3 runs 14 residues. CDR1 and CDR2 (germline): SGHAT, FQNNGV. In DNA form, the CDR3 reads TGTGCCAGCAGCCTACGGGTCTCTGGAAACACCATATATTTT. Protein sequence: CASSLRVSGNTIYF.

The rearrangement links TRBV7-8 to TRBJ2-5; tentative D call: TRBD1 (6 bases). The CDR3 runs 16 residues. Per the germline V gene, CDR1 is SGHVS and CDR2 is FQNEAQ. V was pared by 2 bases and J by 4 bases, with 17 bases between. As DNA, the CDR3 is TGTGCCAGCAGCTTACTTATGTGGACAGCACGAGAGACCCAGTACTTC. It yields the protein CASSLLMWTARETQYF.

This chain connects TRBV29-1 to TRBJ2-1, with a possible D match to TRBD2 (6 bases). CDR3 length equals 12 residues. The V gene's germline CDR1 is SQVTM and CDR2 ANQGSEA. Trimming shortened V by 5 bases and J by 7 bases, and 12 bases separated the two germline ends. The CDR3 region has the DNA TGCAGCGTTACCCGTAGCGGAAATGAGCAGTTCTTC. It translates to CSVTRSGNEQFF.

The gene calls are TRBV19 and TRBJ2-1, with a weak D call TRBD2 (6 bases). Trimming took off 6 bases at V and 10 bases at J, with 10 bases between the two ends. The CDR3 is made up of 11 amino acids. The germline V gene has CDR1 LNHDA and CDR2 SQIVND (reference sequence). Here the CDR3 DNA reads TGTGCCAGTAGCTGGAGGGACGAGCAGTTCTTC. Translating it yields CASSWRDEQFF.

The chain joins TRBV19 to TRBJ1-1; TRBD1 matches at 9 bases. The J segment lost 0 bases and the V segment lost 7 bases, leaving 9 bases of the junction unmatched. Germline-derived CDR1 and CDR2 are LNHDA and SQIVND (reference sequence). There are 16 residues in the CDR3. The CDR3 DNA reads TGTGCCAGTAACGTCCGGGACAGGGCATTGAACACTGAAGCTTTCTTT. Translated, it gives CASNVRDRALNTEAFF. The full variable domain, with the rest looked up from reference TRBV19 and TRBJ1-1, is DGGITQSPKYLFRKEGQNVTLSCEQNLNHDAMYWYRQDPGQGLRLIYYSQIVNDFQKGDIAEGYSVSREKKESFPLTVTSAQKNPTAFYLCASNVRDRALNTEAFFGQGTRLTVV.

Details on this clone: The sample contains more than one DNA sequence encoding this CDR3. V gene TRBV15 combines with J gene TRBJ1-2; no definite D call. The V gene's germline CDR1 is LNHNV and CDR2 YYDKDF (reference sequence). The V and J ends lost 1 base and 2 bases respectively, with 5 bases between them. This CDR3 spans 13 amino acids. The DNA of the CDR3 is TGTGCCACCAGCAGAGGAGGGAACTATGGCTACACCTTC. Translation gives CATSRGGNYGYTF.

The genes are TRBV10-3 and TRBJ1-2; D not certain. CDR1 is ENHRY and CDR2 is SYGVKD in the germline V gene. V gave up 4 bases and J gave up 2 bases, with 8 bases separating them. The CDR3 spans 13 residues. The CDR3 DNA sequence: TGTGCCATCAGTGTGTCGACAAACTATGGCTACACCTTC. It translates to CAISVSTNYGYTF.

This chain connects TRBV2 to TRBJ1-5; D gene ambiguous. The CDR3 is 12 residues long. Germline values: CDR1 SNHLY, CDR2 FYNNEI. Trimming pared 5 bases from V and 0 bases from J, leaving 2 bases between. Here the CDR3 reads CASSYSNQPQHF. The CDR3 DNA is TGTGCCAGCAGTTATAGCAATCAGCCCCAGCATTTT.

V gene TRBV18 combines with J gene TRBJ1-1, with a tentative D call TRBD1 (5 bases). Between the trimmed V and J ends, which lost 1 base and 3 bases, there was a span of 9 bases. This CDR3 is 14 amino acids long. The V gene's germline CDR1 is KGHSH and CDR2 LQKENI. In nucleotides, the CDR3 is TGTGCCAGCTCACCACTCACGGGGGACACTGAAGCTTTCTTT. Translation: CASSPLTGDTEAFF.

This clone was detected once. The rearrangement links TRBV4-3 to TRBJ2-7; 10 bases align to TRBD2. Germline CDR1 is LGHNA and CDR2 is YSLEER. The CDR3 runs to 16 residues. V was clipped by 0 bases and J by 6 bases; unmatched bases: 8. This CDR3 reads CASSQEPTRTSGEQYF. As DNA, the CDR3 is TGCGCCAGCAGCCAAGAACCAACCCGGACTAGCGGCGAGCAGTACTTC.

V is TRBV20-1 and J is TRBJ2-7; D might be TRBD1 (6 bases). Germline V gene sequence: CDR1 DFQATT, CDR2 SNEGSKA (reference sequence). Trimming cost V 3 bases and J 4 bases, with 7 bases left between them. This CDR3 is 11 amino acids long. CDR3 DNA sequence: TGCAGTGCTAGCAGGGGTTACGAGCAGTACTTC. Translation: CSASRGYEQYF.

There are a few counts of this clone. The chain carries TRBV10-1 and TRBJ2-1; 12 bases fit TRBD2. Trimming cost V 6 bases and J 0 bases; bases outside gene matches: 12. In germline, CDR1 is WNHNN, CDR2 SYGVQD (reference sequence). The CDR3 has 19 residues. CDR3 residues: CASRRSTSGGPSSYNEQFF. DNA of the CDR3: TGCGCCAGCAGAAGATCGACTAGCGGGGGACCCTCCTCCTACAATGAGCAGTTCTTC.

This clone was found once. CDR3 DNA: TGTGCCAGTAGTATAAGGGACAGGGGCTACGAGCAGTACTTC. Residues: CASSIRDRGYEQYF. The chain has TRBV19 and TRBJ2-7, with TRBD1 matching 10 bases. This CDR3 contains 14 residues. CDR1 and CDR2 (germline): LNHDA, SQIVND (reference sequence). The trim removed 2 bases at V and 3 bases at J, leaving 1 base unmatched.

This sequence joins TRBV10-3 and TRBJ2-3; 9 bases are shared with TRBD2. The trim removed 4 bases at V and 0 bases at J, leaving 2 bases unmatched. The germline gives CDR1 ENHRY, CDR2 SYGVKD. CDR3 length: 15 amino acids. The CDR3 loop is CAISGLAESTDTQYF. The DNA of the CDR3 is TGTGCCATCAGTGGACTAGCGGAAAGCACAGATACGCAGTATTTT.

This chain links TRBV12-3 or TRBV12-4 with TRBJ1-1; unclear D gene. This CDR3 is built from 12 residues. V dropped 2 bases and J dropped 10 bases, with 11 bases sitting between them. The CDR3 DNA is TGTGCCAGCAGTTTAAGTACAGCGGGAGCTTTCTTT. Protein: CASSLSTAGAFF.

The chain joins TRBV14 to TRBJ2-5; 9 bases are shared with TRBD2. J lost 6 bases, V lost 0 bases, and 8 bases had no gene match. Germline CDR1 and CDR2: SGHDN and FVKESK. The CDR3 has 16 residues. The CDR3 DNA sequence: TGTGCCAGCAGCCAAGACGGGCGGGGGGGCCCACAGACCCAGTACTTC. It codes for CASSQDGRGGPQTQYF.

The chain employs TRBV7-9 and TRBJ1-1, with D uncertain. This CDR3 contains 14 residues. V gave up 5 bases and J gave up 1 base, with 11 bases separating them. Germline V CDR1 and CDR2: SEHNR, FQNEAQ (reference sequence). In nucleotides, the CDR3 is TGTGCCAGCAGCGTAAGGTCAGGGAACACTGAAGCTTTCTTT. It yields the protein CASSVRSGNTEAFF.

There are a few counts of this clone. The rearrangement links TRBV19 to TRBJ1-2; 10 nucleotides line up with TRBD1. Per the germline V gene, CDR1 is LNHDA and CDR2 is SQIVND (reference sequence). V was clipped by 5 bases and J by 10 bases; unmatched bases: 16. The CDR3 spans 16 residues. The CDR3: CASSSKTGGEFKAYTF. Written as DNA, the CDR3 is TGTGCCAGTAGTTCCAAGACAGGGGGCGAATTTAAGGCCTACACCTTC.

The CDR3 DNA is TGCGCCAGCAGCTTGAATGGGATACTAGCGGGGGACTACGAGCAGTACTTC. Its protein product is CASSLNGILAGDYEQYF. V is TRBV5-1 and J is TRBJ2-7; 11 nucleotides line up with TRBD2. The length of the CDR3 is 17 residues. The trim removed 1 base at V and 3 bases at J, leaving 9 bases unmatched. CDR1 is SGHRS and CDR2 is YFSETQ in the germline V gene.

The chain employs TRBV7-9 and TRBJ2-5; weak D call: TRBD1 (5 bases). The CDR3 extends over 15 amino acids. Trimming stripped 0 bases from V and 0 bases from J, with 8 bases between. The V gene's germline CDR1 is SEHNR and CDR2 FQNEAQ (reference sequence). The CDR3 nucleotides read TGTGCCAGCAGCTTAGCAGGGGAATACCAAGAGACCCAGTACTTC. Amino acid sequence: CASSLAGEYQETQYF.

The chain combines TRBV5-1 with TRBJ1-5, with unresolved D. The V gene lost 0 bases and the J gene lost 0 bases, with 4 bases spanning the gap. The CDR3 contains 14 residues. Germline V CDR1 and CDR2: SGHRS, YFSETQ. The CDR3: CASSLGLSNQPQHF. DNA for the CDR3: TGCGCCAGCAGCTTGGGTCTTAGCAATCAGCCCCAGCATTTT.

As concerns this clone: Other DNA sequences in this sample translate to the same CDR3. CDR3 nucleotides: TGTGCCAGCAGTTTAGGACAGGGTGAAAAACTGTTTTTT. This encodes CASSLGQGEKLFF. The V gene is TRBV12-3 or TRBV12-4, the J gene TRBJ1-4; 7 bases align to TRBD1. Trimming removed 1 base from V and 7 bases from J; junction bases left unmatched: 0. This CDR3 spans 13 amino acids.